This TCR beta chain was profiled in a study of Graves' ophthalmopathy and Graves' hyperthyroidism. Looked up from germline, CDR1 is MDHEN and CDR2 is SYDVKM. Trimming took off 9 bases at V and 3 bases at J, with 12 bases between the two ends. The CDR3 totals 12 residues. Beta-chain TCR CDR3 regions were amplified from RNA transcripts. HTBI primers were used in a first-round RT-PCR, which preceded a second-round multiplex PCR. TCRdb reprocessed the multiplex PCR reads via MiXCR and lists one record per CDR3 protein. The profile shows about 1.1 million distinct CDR3 sequences, about 38% of them singletons. This clonotype was counted only a few times.

This clonotype was sampled from an adult man with Graves' hyperthyroidism. Sequences were obtained from peripheral blood or thyroid tissue (not recorded which). This chain joins TRBV28 and TRBJ2-7; unclear D gene. The CDR3 reads CASVGPGYEQYF. The CDR3 coding sequence is TGTGCCAGTGTGGGCCCTGGCTACGAGCAGTACTTC.